This T cell receptor beta chain is from a study of T cell repertoires in cytomegalovirus infection. About the research overall: Peptides in the study included HLA-C-restricted and HLA-B-restricted CMV epitopes. Public TCR beta signatures indicated both CMV infection and matching HLA type. Whole-study results and caveats: CMV carriers with the relevant HLA were identified by cumulative public TCR beta family frequency. CMV-specific HLA-C-restricted TCR beta clonotypes dominated the ex vivo response.

TCRdb ran MiXCR on the reads and lists one entry per CDR3 protein. The sample lists fewer than 650,000 distinct CDR3 sequences; 40% were seen once. The CDR3 has 15 residues. With V trimmed by 4 bases and J by 4 bases, 5 bases remained unmatched. Looked up from germline, CDR1 is SGHTA and CDR2 is FQGNSA. This clonotype came up a few times. Its antigen is unknown. This TCR derives from a human donor in good health (CMV status not recorded). Some clones in this sample may be carry-over from other donors' samples. This chain joins TRBV7-2 and TRBJ2-1; 9 positions match TRBD1. Specimen: cultured PBMCs, collected from culture after CMV antigen stimulation. The CDR3 is CASSSDRGRYNEQFF. The CDR3, as DNA: TGTGCCAGCAGCTCGGACAGGGGACGTTACAATGAGCAGTTCTTC.